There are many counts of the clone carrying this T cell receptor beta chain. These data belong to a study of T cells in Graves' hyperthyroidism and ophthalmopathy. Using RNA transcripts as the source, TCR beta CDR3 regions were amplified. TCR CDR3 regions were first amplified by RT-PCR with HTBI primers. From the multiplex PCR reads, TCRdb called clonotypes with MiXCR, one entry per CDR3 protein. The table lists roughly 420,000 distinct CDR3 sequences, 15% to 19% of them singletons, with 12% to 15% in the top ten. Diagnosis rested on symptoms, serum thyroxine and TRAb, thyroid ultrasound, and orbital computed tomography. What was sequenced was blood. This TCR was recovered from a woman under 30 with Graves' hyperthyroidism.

The CDR3 protein is CASSFSGTGNEQFF. The DNA of the CDR3 is TGTGCCAGCAGCTTTAGCGGGACGGGAAATGAGCAGTTCTTC. V and J are TRBV13 and TRBJ2-1; 8 positions match TRBD2. This CDR3 is built from 14 residues. Germline CDR1 PRHDT, CDR2 FYEKMQ (reference sequence). With V trimmed by 3 bases and J by 7 bases, 5 bases remained unmatched.